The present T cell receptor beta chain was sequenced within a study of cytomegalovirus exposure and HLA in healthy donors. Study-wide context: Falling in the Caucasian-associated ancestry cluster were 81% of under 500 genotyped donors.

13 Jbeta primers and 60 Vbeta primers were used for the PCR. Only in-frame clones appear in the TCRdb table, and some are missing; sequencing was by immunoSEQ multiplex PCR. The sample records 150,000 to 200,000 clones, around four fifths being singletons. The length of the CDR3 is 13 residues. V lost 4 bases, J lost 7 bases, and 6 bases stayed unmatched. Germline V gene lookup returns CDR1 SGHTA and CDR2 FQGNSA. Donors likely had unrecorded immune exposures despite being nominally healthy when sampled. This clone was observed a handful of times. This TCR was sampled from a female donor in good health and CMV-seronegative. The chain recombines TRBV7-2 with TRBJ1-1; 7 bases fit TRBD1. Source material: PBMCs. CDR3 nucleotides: TGTGCCAGCAGCTCCCGGGACAGAAGTGAAGCTTTCTTT. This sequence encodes CASSSRDRSEAFF.